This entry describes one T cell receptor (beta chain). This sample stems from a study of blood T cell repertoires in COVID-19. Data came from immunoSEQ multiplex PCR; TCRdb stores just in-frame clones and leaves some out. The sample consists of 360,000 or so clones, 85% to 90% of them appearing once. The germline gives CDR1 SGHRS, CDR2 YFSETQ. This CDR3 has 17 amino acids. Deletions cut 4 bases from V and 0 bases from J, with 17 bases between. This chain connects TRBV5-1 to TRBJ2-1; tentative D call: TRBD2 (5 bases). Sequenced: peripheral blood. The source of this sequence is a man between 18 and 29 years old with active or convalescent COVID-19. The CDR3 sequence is CASSPTSSPSSYNEQFF. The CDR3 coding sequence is TGCGCCAGCAGCCCTACCTCTAGCCCGAGCTCCTACAATGAGCAGTTCTTC.